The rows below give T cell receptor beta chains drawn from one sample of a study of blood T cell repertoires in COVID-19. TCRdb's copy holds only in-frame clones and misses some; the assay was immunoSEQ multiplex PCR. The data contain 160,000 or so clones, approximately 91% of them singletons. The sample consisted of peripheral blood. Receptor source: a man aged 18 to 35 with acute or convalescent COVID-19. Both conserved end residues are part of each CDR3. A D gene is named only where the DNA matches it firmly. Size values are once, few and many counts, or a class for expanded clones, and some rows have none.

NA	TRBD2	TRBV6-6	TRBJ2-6	TGTGCCAGCAGTCAAAGGCCTAGCGGGGCCCTCTCTGGGGCCAACGTCCTGACTTTC	CASSQRPSGALSGANVLTF
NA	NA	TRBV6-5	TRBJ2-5	TGTGCCAGCAGTTACAATGGGGCAGGGTTGCAAGAGACCCAGTACTTC	CASSYNGAGLQETQYF
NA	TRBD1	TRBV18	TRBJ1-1	TGTGCCAGCTCACCAGAGGTGGACAGGGAAGCTTTCTTT	CASSPEVDREAFF
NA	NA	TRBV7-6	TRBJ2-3	TGTGCCAGCAGCTCCACAGACCGGGAAATCGAAGATACGCAGTATTTT	CASSSTDREIEDTQYF
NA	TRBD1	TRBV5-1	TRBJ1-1	TGCGCCAGCAGCTGGCGACAGGGGAACACTGAAGCTTTCTTT	CASSWRQGNTEAFF
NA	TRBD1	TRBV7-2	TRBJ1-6	TGTGCCAGCAGAGCCGACAGGGCGGTTAATTCACCCCTCCACTTT	CASRADRAVNSPLHF
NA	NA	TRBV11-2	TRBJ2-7	TGTGCCAGCACCCTCGGTGGGTCTAGCTCCTACGAGCAGTACTTC	CASTLGGSSSYEQYF
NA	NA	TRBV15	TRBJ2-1	TGTGCCACCAGCCACGATAGGGGTGAGCAGTTCTTC	CATSHDRGEQFF
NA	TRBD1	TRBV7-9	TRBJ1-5	TGTGCCAGCAGTCCAGACAGGGGACGTAATCAGCCCCAGCATTTT	CASSPDRGRNQPQHF
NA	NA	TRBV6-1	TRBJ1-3	TGTGCCAGCAGTGAAGATCGGAGCTCTGGAAACACCATATATTTT	CASSEDRSSGNTIYF
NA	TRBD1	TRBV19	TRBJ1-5	TGTGCCAGTAGTATCACAGGGGATAGCAATCAGCCCCAGCATTTT	CASSITGDSNQPQHF
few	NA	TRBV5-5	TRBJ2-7	TGTGCCAGCAGCTTCAGGGGACAATCCTACGAGCAGTACTTC	CASSFRGQSYEQYF
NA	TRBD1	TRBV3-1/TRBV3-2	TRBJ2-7	TGTGCCAGCAGCCCACCCCCCCGGACAGGGGGCATATCCTACGAGCAGTACTTC	CASSPPPRTGGISYEQYF
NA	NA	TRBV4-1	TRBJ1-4	TGCGCCAGCAGCGACTTCGTGACGCCCGGGGGAAAACTGTTTTTT	CASSDFVTPGGKLFF
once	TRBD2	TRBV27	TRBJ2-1	TGTGCCAGCGCCTATCTAGCGGGGGGAGCCGATGAGCAGTTCTTC	CASAYLAGGADEQFF
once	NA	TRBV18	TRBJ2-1	TGTGCCAGCTCCCAGTTAGGAGGAGGAACCCACAATGAGCAGTTCTTC	CASSQLGGGTHNEQFF
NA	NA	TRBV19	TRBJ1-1	TGTGCCAGTAGTATACGAGGCGGCGGAGCTTTCTTT	CASSIRGGGAFF
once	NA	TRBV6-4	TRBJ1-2	TGTGCCAGCAGTGACTTCCCAGGCACTAACTATGGCTACACCTTC	CASSDFPGTNYGYTF
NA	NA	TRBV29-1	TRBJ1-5	TGCAGCGTTGTTCCAGGGATCGGGCAGCCCCAGCATTTT	CSVVPGIGQPQHF
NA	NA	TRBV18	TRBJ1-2	TGTGCCAGCTCACCCCCCGGGGGGCGTAACTATGGCTACACCTTC	CASSPPGGRNYGYTF
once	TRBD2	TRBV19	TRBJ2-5	TGTGCCAGTAGACGGGGGGGCGGACGAGAGACCCAGTACTTC	CASRRGGGRETQYF
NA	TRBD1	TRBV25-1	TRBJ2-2	TGTGCCAGCAGTGAGGGACAGGGGTACACCGGGGAGCTGTTTTTT	CASSEGQGYTGELFF
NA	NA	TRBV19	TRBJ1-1	TGTGCCAGTAGTATCACTATTGACAGCGCAGAAGCTTTCTTT	CASSITIDSAEAFF
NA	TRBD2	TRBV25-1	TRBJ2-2	TGTGCCAGCAGTGAATCCACTAGCGGAAACACCGGGGAGCTGTTTTTT	CASSESTSGNTGELFF
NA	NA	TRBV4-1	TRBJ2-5	TGCGCCAGCAGCCGCGGACAGCAAGAGACCCAGTACTTC	CASSRGQQETQYF
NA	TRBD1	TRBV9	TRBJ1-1	TGTGCCAGCAGTAGACAGGGTGGCACTGAAGCTTTCTTT	CASSRQGGTEAFF
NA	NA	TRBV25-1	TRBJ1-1	TGTGCCAGCAGTGAATGGACAGTTTCGTTGCACACTGAAGCTTTCTTT	CASSEWTVSLHTEAFF
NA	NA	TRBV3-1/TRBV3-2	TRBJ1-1	TGTGCCAGCAGCCAAGGCCCCTACAGGAACACTGAAGCTTTCTTT	CASSQGPYRNTEAFF
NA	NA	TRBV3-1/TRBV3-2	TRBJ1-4	TGTGCCAGCAGCCAAGGTGGCGCGACAGGACCTGTCGCAACTAATGAAAAACTGTTTTTT	CASSQGGATGPVATNEKLFF
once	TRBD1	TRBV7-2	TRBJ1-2	TGTGCCAGCACCGCCCCGGGACAGCCTTATGGCTACACCTTC	CASTAPGQPYGYTF
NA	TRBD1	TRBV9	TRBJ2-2	TGTGCCAGCAGCAAAGGACAGGGTTCCAACACCGGGGAGCTGTTTTTT	CASSKGQGSNTGELFF
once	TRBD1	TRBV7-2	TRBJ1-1	TGTGCCAGCAGCTTTACAGGGGTTGACGGCACTGAAGCTTTCTTT	CASSFTGVDGTEAFF
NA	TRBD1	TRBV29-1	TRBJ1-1	TGCAGCGTGCAGGGGGGGAACACTGAAGCTTTCTTT	CSVQGGNTEAFF
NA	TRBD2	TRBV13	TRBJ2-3	TGTGCCAGCAGCCCTCCTTTGAATAGCGGGATTCTCCGGGATACGCAGTATTTT	CASSPPLNSGILRDTQYF
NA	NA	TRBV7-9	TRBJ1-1	TGTGCCAGCAGCAGTCAGGGACACTTCACTGAAGCTTTCTTT	CASSSQGHFTEAFF
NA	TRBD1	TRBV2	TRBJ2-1	TGTGCCAGCAGAGGACAGGGATTCGACAATGAGCAGTTCTTC	CASRGQGFDNEQFF